Given below is one T cell receptor beta chain in context. This sample is part of a study of blood T cell repertoires in COVID-19. With V trimmed by 3 bases and J by 0 bases, 6 bases remained unmatched. CDR1 LNHDA and CDR2 SQIVND come from the germline V gene (reference sequence). The CDR3 spans 16 residues. Source study methods: Nucleated cell counts were estimated from reference gene primer amplification. The protocol was immunoSEQ multiplex PCR, while the TCRdb copy is restricted to in-frame clones and leaves out a portion. The D gene and trimming were derived from the DNA, and the V and J assignments and clone size from that table. In the table there are 200,000 to 250,000 clones, approximately 80% of which are singletons.

Sequencing was performed on peripheral blood. This receptor was obtained from a woman over 75 with COVID-19, enrolled during active disease. The gene calls are TRBV19 and TRBJ1-2, with 8 positions matching TRBD1. Written as DNA, the CDR3 is TGTGCCAGTAGTATGTTGGACAGGGAAGCTAACTATGGCTACACCTTC. It codes for CASSMLDREANYGYTF.